One and the same sample provided the 2 T cell receptor beta chains below, sequenced in a study of spatial heterogeneity in lung cancer. In TCRdb, the 5' RACE reads were re-called with MiXCR into one record per CDR3 protein. Of 40,000 to 45,000 distinct CDR3 sequences in the sample, roughly 13% were seen once. Time point meaning: sample taken at primary tumor resection. The sequencing used PBMCs, collected at surgery. These receptors were collected from a male donor with early-stage non-small cell lung cancer.

This clonotype was observed a handful of times. The rearrangement links TRBV20-1 to TRBJ2-7; 8 nucleotides match TRBD1. V lost 3 bases, J lost 5 bases, and 12 bases stayed unmatched. The CDR3 length is 15 residues. From germline, CDR1 is DFQATT and CDR2 SNEGSKA (reference sequence). The CDR3: CSASKLGQGLNEQYF. The DNA of the CDR3 is TGCAGTGCTAGTAAACTAGGACAGGGCTTAAACGAGCAGTACTTC.

This chain links TRBV9 with TRBJ2-5, with no clear D. The germline V gene encodes CDR1 SGDLS and CDR2 YYNGEE. V was clipped by 1 base and J by 2 bases, with 12 bases between them. The CDR3 sequence is 15 residues long. This chain's CDR3 is CASSVTPTPQETQYF. For the CDR3, the DNA is TGTGCCAGCAGCGTAACGCCAACTCCTCAAGAGACCCAGTACTTC.